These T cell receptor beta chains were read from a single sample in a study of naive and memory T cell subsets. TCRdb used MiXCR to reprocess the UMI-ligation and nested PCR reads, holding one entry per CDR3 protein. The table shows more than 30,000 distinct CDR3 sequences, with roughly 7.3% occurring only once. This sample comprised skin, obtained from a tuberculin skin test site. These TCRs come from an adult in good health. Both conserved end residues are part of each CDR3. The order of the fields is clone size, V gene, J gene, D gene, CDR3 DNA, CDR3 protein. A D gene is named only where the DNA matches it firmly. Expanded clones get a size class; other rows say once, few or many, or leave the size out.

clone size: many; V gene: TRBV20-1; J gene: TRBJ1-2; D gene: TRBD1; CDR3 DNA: TGCAGTGCTAAAAACAGGGGCAGCTATGGCTACACCTTC; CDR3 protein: CSAKNRGSYGYTF
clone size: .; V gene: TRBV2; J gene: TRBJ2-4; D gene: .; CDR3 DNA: TGTGCCGGCAGTGACAGTAGAAGCATTCAGTACTTC; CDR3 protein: CAGSDSRSIQYF
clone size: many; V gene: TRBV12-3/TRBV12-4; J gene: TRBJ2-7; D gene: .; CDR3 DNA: TGTGCCAGCAGCCGCGACATCTTTCCCTACGAGCAGTACTTC; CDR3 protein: CASSRDIFPYEQYF
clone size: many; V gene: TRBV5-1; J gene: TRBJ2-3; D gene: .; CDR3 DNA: TGCGCCAGCAGGCCCCCGGGAGCCGATACGCAGTATTTT; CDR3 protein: CASRPPGADTQYF
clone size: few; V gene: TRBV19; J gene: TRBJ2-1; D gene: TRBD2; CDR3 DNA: TGTGCCAGTAGGGGTCGGGGGGGCTTTCAAAATGAGCAGTTCTTC; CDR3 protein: CASRGRGGFQNEQFF
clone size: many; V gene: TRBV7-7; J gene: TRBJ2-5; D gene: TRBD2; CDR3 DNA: TGTGCCAGCAGCTCCCGGGACTACGAACAAGAGACCCAGTACTTC; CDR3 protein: CASSSRDYEQETQYF
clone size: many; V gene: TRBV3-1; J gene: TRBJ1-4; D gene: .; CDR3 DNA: TGTGCCAGCAGCCAGACATGGCTCCCGAATGAAAAACTGTTTTTT; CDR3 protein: CASSQTWLPNEKLFF
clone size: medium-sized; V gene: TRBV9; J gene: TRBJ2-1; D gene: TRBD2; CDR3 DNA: TGTGCCAGCAGCACGAGCGGGGGGGCCTACAATGAGCAGTTCTTC; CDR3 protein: CASSTSGGAYNEQFF
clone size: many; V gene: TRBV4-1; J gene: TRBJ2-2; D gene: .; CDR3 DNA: TGCGCCAGCAGCCGTCAGGGGAGGGGATCGAACACCGGGGAGCTGTTTTTT; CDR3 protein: CASSRQGRGSNTGELFF
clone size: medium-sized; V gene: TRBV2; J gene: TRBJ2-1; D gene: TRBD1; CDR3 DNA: TGTGCCAGCAGCTACGGGACAGGGAATGAGCAGTTCTTC; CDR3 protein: CASSYGTGNEQFF
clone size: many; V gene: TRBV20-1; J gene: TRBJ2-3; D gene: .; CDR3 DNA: TGCAGTGCTCCGACTGGAGGTGTCGCAGATACGCAGTATTTT; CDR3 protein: CSAPTGGVADTQYF
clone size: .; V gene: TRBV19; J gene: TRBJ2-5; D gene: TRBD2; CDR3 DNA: TGTGCCAGTAGTATAGGTGGGACTATAAAAGAGACCCAGTACTTC; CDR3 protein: CASSIGGTIKETQYF
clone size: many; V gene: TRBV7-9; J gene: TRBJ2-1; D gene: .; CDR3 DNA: TGTGCCAGCAGCTTAGACGCCGCAGGACAGCCCGTTTTGAGCTCCTACAATGAGCAGTTCTTC; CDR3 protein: CASSLDAAGQPVLSSYNEQFF